The 11 T cell receptor beta chains listed next were all sequenced from one sample in a study of CD8+ T cells in alopecia areata. Sequencing relied on a cDNA template that was reverse transcribed from extracted RNA. Assay: immunoSEQ multiplex PCR; the TCRdb copy retains only in-frame clones and omits some. This sample yields 200,000 to 250,000 clones, of which 64% are seen a single time; roughly 4.2% belongs to the top ten. Treatment given: oral pan-JAK inhibitor, 5-10 mg twice daily. Material: CD4+ T cells sorted from blood, obtained at week 4, from a patient treated with tofacitinib. These receptors came from a human donor with alopecia areata.

V and J are TRBV23-1 and TRBJ1-5, with D tentatively TRBD1 (6 bases). TRBV23-1 is annotated as an ORF whose role is uncertain. CDR3 size: 16 residues. Trimming pared 0 bases from V and 4 bases from J, leaving 13 bases between. CDR3: CASSQSGTPANQPQHF. The DNA for the CDR3 is TGCGCCAGCAGTCAATCCGGGACACCCGCAAATCAGCCCCAGCATTTT.

V usage is TRBV19 and J usage is TRBJ1-2; the D is unclear. Germline CDR1 LNHDA, CDR2 SQIVND (reference sequence). Trimming shortened V by 4 bases and J by 3 bases, and 3 bases separated the two germline ends. The CDR3 loop spans 11 amino acids. Here the CDR3 reads CASSNYYGYTF. The CDR3, as DNA: TGTGCCAGTAGTAATTACTATGGCTACACCTTC.

There are a few counts of this clone. This sequence joins TRBV5-6 and TRBJ1-1, with D perhaps TRBD1 (6 bases). Germline CDR1 reads SGHDT; CDR2 reads YYEEEE. Between the trimmed V and J ends, which lost 4 bases and 1 base, there was a span of 11 bases. The CDR3 length is 14 residues. CDR3 in DNA: TGTGCCAGCAGCCCTTTGGACAGGAACACTGAAGCTTTCTTT. Encoded protein: CASSPLDRNTEAFF.

This clone has only one observation. This chain uses TRBV9 with TRBJ2-5; tentative D call: TRBD2 (7 bases). The CDR3 has 16 residues. Germline V gene lookup returns CDR1 SGDLS and CDR2 YYNGEE. Trimming took off 2 bases at V and 5 bases at J, with 19 bases between the two ends. The CDR3 DNA is TGTGCCAGCAGCGTTGGTGACCCGGGGGGCAGTGAGACCCAGTACTTC. Translated: CASSVGDPGGSETQYF.

The chain carries TRBV30 and TRBJ2-7, with D perhaps matching TRBD1 or TRBD2 (5 bases each). The V end lost 5 bases, the J end lost 2 bases, and 16 bases lay between the germline ends. Germline values: CDR1 GTSNPN, CDR2 SVGIG (reference sequence). The CDR3 has 14 amino acids. The CDR3 nucleotides read TGTGCCTGGGCGCTACGGGGCCTTCCCTACGAGCAGTACTTC. Translated: CAWALRGLPYEQYF. Drawing the rest from reference TRBV30 and TRBJ2-7, the complete variable domain is SQTIHQWPATLVQPVGSPLSLECTVEGTSNPNLYWYRQAAGRGLQLLFYSVGIGQISSEVPQNLSASRPQDRQFILSSKKLLLSDSGFYLCAWALRGLPYEQYFGPGTRLTVT.

This clone appeared once. This chain connects TRBV30 to TRBJ1-5; possible D gene TRBD1, 5 bases. V lost 2 bases and J lost 9, with 11 bases in between. The CDR3 has 12 amino acids. Germline V gives CDR1 GTSNPN, CDR2 SVGIG (reference sequence). In DNA form, the CDR3 reads TGTGCCTGGAGTCCGCAGGGAGGGCCCCAGCATTTT. Amino acids: CAWSPQGGPQHF.

The V call is TRBV6-5, the J call TRBJ1-4; TRBD1 might be the D (6 bases). The V gene's germline CDR1 is MNHEY and CDR2 SVGAGI. The CDR3 loop spans 14 amino acids. Trimming pared 6 bases from V and 7 bases from J, leaving 15 bases between. The CDR3 protein is CASSKQGQIEKLFF. In DNA, the CDR3 is TGTGCCAGCAGCAAACAGGGTCAGATTGAAAAACTGTTTTTT.

The gene calls are TRBV5-1 and TRBJ2-1, with unresolved D. Trimming stripped 2 bases from V and 5 bases from J, with 11 bases between. The germline V gene encodes CDR1 SGHRS and CDR2 YFSETQ. The CDR3 has 14 residues. The CDR3 loop reads CASSFGPSNNEQFF. The CDR3 region has the DNA TGCGCCAGCAGCTTTGGGCCGAGCAACAATGAGCAGTTCTTC.

The rearrangement uses TRBV30 and TRBJ1-2; unclear D gene. The V gene lost 2 bases and the J gene lost 8 bases, with 9 bases spanning the gap. The CDR3 is 11 residues long. CDR1 GTSNPN and CDR2 SVGIG come from the germline V gene (reference sequence). The CDR3 is CAWSQTWGYTF. The DNA of the CDR3 is TGTGCCTGGAGTCAGACATGGGGCTACACCTTC. Full variable domain (remainder filled in from reference TRBV30 and TRBJ1-2): SQTIHQWPATLVQPVGSPLSLECTVEGTSNPNLYWYRQAAGRGLQLLFYSVGIGQISSEVPQNLSASRPQDRQFILSSKKLLLSDSGFYLCAWSQTWGYTFGSGTRLTVV.

V usage is TRBV2 and J usage is TRBJ2-3; D is unresolved. V lost 5 bases and J lost 0, with 9 bases in between. The CDR3 spans 14 residues. Germline V gene sequence: CDR1 SNHLY, CDR2 FYNNEI. The CDR3 nucleotides are TGTGCCAGCAGTCTAAGGTCTAGCACAGATACGCAGTATTTT. It is translated as CASSLRSSTDTQYF.

The rearrangement links TRBV30 to TRBJ2-2; TRBD2 might be the D (5 bases). Deletions cut 0 bases from V and 4 bases from J, with 9 bases between. CDR3 length: 14 amino acids. The germline V gene has CDR1 GTSNPN and CDR2 SVGIG (reference sequence). In DNA form, the CDR3 reads TGTGCCTGGAGTGTAGGACTCCCCACCGGGGAGCTGTTTTTT. Its protein product is CAWSVGLPTGELFF.